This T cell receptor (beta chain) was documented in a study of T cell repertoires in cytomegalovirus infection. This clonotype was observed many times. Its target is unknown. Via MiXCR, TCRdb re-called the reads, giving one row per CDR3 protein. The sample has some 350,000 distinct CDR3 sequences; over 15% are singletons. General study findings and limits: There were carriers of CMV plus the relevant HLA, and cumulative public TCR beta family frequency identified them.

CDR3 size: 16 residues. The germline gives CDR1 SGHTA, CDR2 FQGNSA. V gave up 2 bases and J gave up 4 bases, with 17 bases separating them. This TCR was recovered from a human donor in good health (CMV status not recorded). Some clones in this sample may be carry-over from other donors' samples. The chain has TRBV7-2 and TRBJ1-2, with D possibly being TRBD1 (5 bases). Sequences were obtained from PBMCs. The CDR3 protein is CASSLSWDGPSYGYTF. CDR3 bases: TGTGCCAGCAGCTTATCCTGGGACGGGCCCTCCTATGGCTACACCTTC.